The clone carrying this TCR beta chain was seen a handful of times. Its specificity is unknown. Total RNA amounting to 450 to 550 ng was the source from which TCR beta cDNA was made with a constant-region primer. Generation of the TCR beta libraries relied on three nested multiplex PCR rounds using slightly modified ARM-PCR. TRBV1-TRBV30 forward primers paired with a C-beta reverse primer drove the first two PCR rounds, ten to eleven cycles each. Via MiXCR, TCRdb re-called the multiplex PCR reads, giving one row per CDR3 protein. The profile shows about 310,000 distinct CDR3 sequences, 50% to 75% of them singletons. Between the trimmed V and J ends, which lost 1 base and 9 bases, there was a span of 7 bases. CDR1 and CDR2 from the germline V gene are SEHNR and FQNEAQ (reference sequence). The CDR3 is 12 residues long. Out of unsorted whole blood came the blood RNA, and germline DNA was extracted as well.

The record originates from a study of tumor-infiltrating lymphocytes in primary liver carcinoma. Study-level points and caveats: The use of bulk unsorted samples meant that CD4+ and CD8+ repertoires were not compared.

Source material: peripheral blood. This receptor was taken from a woman aged 25 to 45 with primary liver carcinoma and hepatitis B virus infection. The chain joins TRBV7-9 to TRBJ2-1; D gene unclear. CDR3 DNA: TGTGCCAGCAGCTTAGTGGCTCCTGAGCAGTTCTTC. It is translated as CASSLVAPEQFF.